The entry below gives a single T cell receptor (beta chain) sequence along with its context. Its target antigen remains unknown. There are no base qualities to consult, and no much larger clone falls within one base. Sequenced on an Illumina HiSeq 1500. TCRdb reran the public reads through fastp at Q25 and MiXCR, keeping productive beta chains. A single entry per CDR3 protein holds the most common genes and DNA from its merged rows. The sample table records hundreds of thousands of distinct CDR3 sequences; roughly 34% of these occur just once. Of the sample, roughly 16% is held by the ten largest clones. This specimen comes from a study of T cell repertoires in cytomegalovirus infection (dated by TCRdb to about 2019). For the study in its entirety: Recently identified HLA-C-restricted CMV epitopes, whose presentation resists viral immunomodulation, were targeted by peptide stimulations together with well-studied HLA-B-restricted epitopes. The HLA type of each donor mattered for the analysis, because public TCR beta signatures pointed to carriage of CMV infection along with the matching HLA type. What the work shows at the level of the full study, not this receptor alone: In the ex vivo response, HLA-C-restricted CMV-specific TCR beta clonotypes were dominant, and in two of eight donors the single most frequent clonotype came from this HLA-C-restricted group. Cumulative frequency of public TCR beta family members discriminated carriers of CMV infection plus the relevant HLA type in this cohort and an independent 352-donor cohort.

The sample's treatment or condition label, decoded: in vitro stimulation with specific CMV peptide epitopes to enrich CMV-specific T cells. The germline V gene encodes CDR1 MGHRA and CDR2 YSYEKL. Deletion took 1 base off V and 5 bases off J, with a span of 11 bases between the germline ends. The CDR3, from cysteine to phenylalanine, totals 14 residues. Of the read, only the CDR3 DNA is kept; its 42 bases are in frame from base 1. This TCR derives from a human donor in good health (CMV status not recorded). Some clones in this sample may be carry-over from other donors' samples. The material sequenced was cultured PBMCs, taken from culture after CMV antigen stimulation. The chain joins TRBV4-1 to TRBJ1-1; TRBD1 is a weak D gene call, 5 bases matching. The nucleotides are TGCGCCAGCAGCCAAGTCCCAGGGAGGACTGAAGCTTTCTTT. The resulting protein is CASSQVPGRTEAFF.